Following are 6 T cell receptor beta chains from one sample sequenced in a study of blood T cell repertoires in COVID-19. The method was immunoSEQ multiplex PCR; TCRdb's version includes in-frame clones alone and lacks a portion of them. The table records some 290,000 clones, more than 85% of them present only once. Input material: PBMCs or T cells enriched from blood (not recorded which). These receptors were collected from a young woman who had been exposed to COVID-19.

This chain joins TRBV29-1 and TRBJ1-2, with 7 nucleotides matching TRBD1. V shed 7 bases and J 2 bases; nucleotides not matched to a gene: 4. Germline V gives CDR1 SQVTM, CDR2 ANQGSEA. The CDR3 is 12 amino acids. The CDR3 region has the DNA TGCAGCGCCCGGGACAGCAACTATGGCTACACCTTC. Translated, it gives CSARDSNYGYTF.

Only one count was recorded for this clone. The chain has TRBV29-1 and TRBJ1-5; 7 bases match TRBD1. Germline V lookup: CDR1 SQVTM, CDR2 ANQGSEA. CDR3 length: 13 amino acids. The J segment lost 3 bases and the V segment lost 7 bases, leaving 6 bases of the junction unmatched. CDR3 sequence (DNA): TGCAGCGGTTGGACAGGCGACAATCAGCCCCAGCATTTT. Its protein product is CSGWTGDNQPQHF.

The chain has TRBV10-3 and TRBJ1-1; weak D call: TRBD1 (6 bases). Trimming pared 3 bases from V and 1 base from J, leaving 12 bases between. CDR3 length equals 15 residues. Germline CDR1 and CDR2: ENHRY and SYGVKD. The CDR3 DNA reads as TGTGCCATCAGTGACAGGGTCAGGGGGAACACTGAAGCTTTCTTT. This translates into CAISDRVRGNTEAFF.

This clone was seen a handful of times. J is TRBJ1-2 and V is TRBV3-1 (or the pseudogene TRBV3-2), with D unclear. V lost 1 base to trimming and J lost 1 base, with 7 bases between them. Germline values: CDR1 LGHDT, CDR2 YNNKEL (reference sequence). The CDR3 totals 14 residues. For the CDR3, the DNA is TGTGCCAGCAGCCAAGTCGAGATTAACTATGGCTACACCTTC. Its protein product is CASSQVEINYGYTF.

This clone was seen only a few times. V usage is TRBV6-4 and J usage is TRBJ1-2, with D possibly TRBD1 on 5 matching bases. The CDR3 loop spans 14 amino acids. The germline V and J ends were trimmed by 2 bases and 8 bases, with 15 bases remaining between them. Germline V gives CDR1 MRHNA, CDR2 SNTAGT. As DNA, the CDR3 is TGTGCCAGCAGTGACGGGGGGGACTCCGGAGGCTACACCTTC. This sequence encodes CASSDGGDSGGYTF.

This chain uses TRBV12-3 or TRBV12-4 with TRBJ1-2; weak D call: TRBD1 (6 bases). V shed 6 bases and J shed 3 bases, with 11 bases lying between them. The CDR3 is made up of 13 amino acids. In DNA form, the CDR3 reads TGTGCCAGCAGCCGCGGACAGTACTATGGCTACACCTTC. Translating it yields CASSRGQYYGYTF.